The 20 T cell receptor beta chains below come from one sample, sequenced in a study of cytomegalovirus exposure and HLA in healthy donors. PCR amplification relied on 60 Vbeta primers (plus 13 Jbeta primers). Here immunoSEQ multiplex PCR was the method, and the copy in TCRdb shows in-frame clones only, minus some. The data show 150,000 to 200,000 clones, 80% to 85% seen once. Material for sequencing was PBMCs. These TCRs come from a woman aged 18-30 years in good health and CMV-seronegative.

In DNA form, the CDR3 reads TGTGCCAGCAGCCACCGGGACAGATACAATGAGCAGTTCTTC. It is translated as CASSHRDRYNEQFF. This chain connects TRBV11-3 to TRBJ2-1, with TRBD1 identical over 7 bases. The germline V gene encodes CDR1 SGHNT and CDR2 YENEEA. V lost 5 bases, J lost 4 bases, and 5 bases stayed unmatched. The length of the CDR3 is 14 residues.

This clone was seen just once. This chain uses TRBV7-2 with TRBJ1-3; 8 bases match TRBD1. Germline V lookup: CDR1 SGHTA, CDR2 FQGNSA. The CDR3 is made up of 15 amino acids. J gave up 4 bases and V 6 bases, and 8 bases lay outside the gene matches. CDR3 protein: CASSRTGLGGNTIYF. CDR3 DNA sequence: TGTGCCAGCAGTCGGACAGGGCTCGGGGGAAACACCATATATTTT. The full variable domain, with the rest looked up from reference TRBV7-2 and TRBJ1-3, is GAGVSQSPSNKVTEKGKDVELRCDPISGHTALYWYRQSLGQGLEFLIYFQGNSAPDKSGLPSDRFSAERTGGSVSTLTIQRTQQEDSAVYLCASSRTGLGGNTIYFGEGSWLTVV.

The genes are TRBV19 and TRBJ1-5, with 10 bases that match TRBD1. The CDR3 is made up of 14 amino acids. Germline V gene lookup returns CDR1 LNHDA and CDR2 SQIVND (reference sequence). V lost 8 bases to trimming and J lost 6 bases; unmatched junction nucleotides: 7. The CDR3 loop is CASRDRGPSQPQHF. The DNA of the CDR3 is TGTGCCAGTCGGGACAGGGGACCGAGTCAGCCCCAGCATTTT.

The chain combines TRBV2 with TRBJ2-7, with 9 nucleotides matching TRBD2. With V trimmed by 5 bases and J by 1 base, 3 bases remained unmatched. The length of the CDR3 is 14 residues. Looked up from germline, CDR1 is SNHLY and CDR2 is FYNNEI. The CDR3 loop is CASSFSGSSYEQYF. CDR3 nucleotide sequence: TGTGCCAGCAGTTTTAGCGGGAGTTCCTACGAGCAGTACTTC.

The CDR3 protein is CASSQREGSEQYF. The CDR3 nucleotides are TGTGCCAGCAGCCAGCGGGAGGGAAGCGAGCAGTACTTC. The genes are TRBV28 and TRBJ2-7; 10 nucleotides agree with TRBD2. V lost 6 bases, J lost 6 bases, and 5 bases stayed unmatched. CDR3 length equals 13 residues. CDR1 MDHEN and CDR2 SYDVKM come from the germline V gene.

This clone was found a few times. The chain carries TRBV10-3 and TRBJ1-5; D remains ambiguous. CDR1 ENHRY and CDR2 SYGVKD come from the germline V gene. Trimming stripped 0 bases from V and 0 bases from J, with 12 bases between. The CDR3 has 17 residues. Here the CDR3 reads CAISESGGRYSNQPQHF. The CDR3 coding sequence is TGTGCCATCAGTGAGTCAGGAGGTCGGTATAGCAATCAGCCCCAGCATTTT.

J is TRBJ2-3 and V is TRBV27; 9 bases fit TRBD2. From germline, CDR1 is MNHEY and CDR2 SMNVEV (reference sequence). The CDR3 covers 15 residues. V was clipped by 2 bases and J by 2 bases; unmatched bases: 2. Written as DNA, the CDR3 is TGTGCCAGCAGTTTAGCGGGAGGGAACACAGATACGCAGTATTTT. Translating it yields CASSLAGGNTDTQYF.

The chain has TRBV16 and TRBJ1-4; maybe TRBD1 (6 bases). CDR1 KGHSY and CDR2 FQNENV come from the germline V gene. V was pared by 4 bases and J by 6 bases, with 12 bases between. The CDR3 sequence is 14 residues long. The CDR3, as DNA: TGTGCCAGCAGCCCGGGGGGGGGCGATGAAAAACTGTTTTTT. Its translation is CASSPGGGDEKLFF.

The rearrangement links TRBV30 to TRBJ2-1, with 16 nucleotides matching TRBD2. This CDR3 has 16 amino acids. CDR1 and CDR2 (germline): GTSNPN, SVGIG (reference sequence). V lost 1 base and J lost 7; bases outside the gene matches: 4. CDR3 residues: CAWSGGLAGGPNEQFF. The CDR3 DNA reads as TGTGCCTGGAGTGGGGGACTAGCGGGAGGGCCAAATGAGCAGTTCTTC.

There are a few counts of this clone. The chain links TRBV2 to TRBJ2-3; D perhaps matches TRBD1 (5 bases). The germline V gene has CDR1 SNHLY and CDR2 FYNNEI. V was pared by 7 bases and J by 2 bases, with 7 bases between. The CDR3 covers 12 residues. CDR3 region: CASKTDTDTQYF. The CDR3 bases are TGTGCCAGCAAGACAGACACAGATACGCAGTATTTT.

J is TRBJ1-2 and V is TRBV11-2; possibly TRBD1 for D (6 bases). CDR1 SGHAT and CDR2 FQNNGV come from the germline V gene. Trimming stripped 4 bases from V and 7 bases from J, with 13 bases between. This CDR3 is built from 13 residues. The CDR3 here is CASSSTGFGGYTF. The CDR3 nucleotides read TGTGCCAGCAGCTCGACAGGTTTTGGTGGCTACACCTTC. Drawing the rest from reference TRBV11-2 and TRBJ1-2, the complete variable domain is EAGVAQSPRYKIIEKRQSVAFWCNPISGHATLYWYQQILGQGPKLLIQFQNNGVVDDSQLPKDRFSAERLKGVDSTLKIQPAKLEDSAVYLCASSSTGFGGYTFGSGTRLTVV.

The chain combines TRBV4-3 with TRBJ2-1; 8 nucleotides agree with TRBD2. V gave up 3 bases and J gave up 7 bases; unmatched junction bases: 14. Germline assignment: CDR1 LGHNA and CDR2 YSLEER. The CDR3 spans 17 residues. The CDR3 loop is CASSHQRFREGLNEQFF. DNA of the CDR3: TGCGCCAGCAGCCACCAAAGGTTCCGGGAGGGCCTGAATGAGCAGTTCTTC.

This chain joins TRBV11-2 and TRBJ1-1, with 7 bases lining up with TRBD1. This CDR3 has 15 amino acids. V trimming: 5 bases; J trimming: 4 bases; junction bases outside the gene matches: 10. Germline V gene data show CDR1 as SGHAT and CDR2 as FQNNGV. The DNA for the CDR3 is TGTGCCAGCAGCCCACGGACAGGCCCCGTCACTGAAGCTTTCTTT. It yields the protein CASSPRTGPVTEAFF. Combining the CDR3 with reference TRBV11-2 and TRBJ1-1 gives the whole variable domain EAGVAQSPRYKIIEKRQSVAFWCNPISGHATLYWYQQILGQGPKLLIQFQNNGVVDDSQLPKDRFSAERLKGVDSTLKIQPAKLEDSAVYLCASSPRTGPVTEAFFGQGTRLTVV.

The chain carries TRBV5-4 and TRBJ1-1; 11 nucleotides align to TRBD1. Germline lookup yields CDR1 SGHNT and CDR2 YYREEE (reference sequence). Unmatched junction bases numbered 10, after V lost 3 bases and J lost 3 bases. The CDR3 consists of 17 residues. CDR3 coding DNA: TGTGCCAGCAGCTCGAGGACAGGGGGCGCCGGAGACACTGAAGCTTTCTTT. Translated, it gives CASSSRTGGAGDTEAFF.

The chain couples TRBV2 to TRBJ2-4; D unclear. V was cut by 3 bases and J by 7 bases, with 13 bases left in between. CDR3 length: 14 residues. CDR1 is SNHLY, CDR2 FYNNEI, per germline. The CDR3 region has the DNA TGTGCCAGCAGTGAGGGCCGCTACTCTAACATTCAGTACTTC. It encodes CASSEGRYSNIQYF.

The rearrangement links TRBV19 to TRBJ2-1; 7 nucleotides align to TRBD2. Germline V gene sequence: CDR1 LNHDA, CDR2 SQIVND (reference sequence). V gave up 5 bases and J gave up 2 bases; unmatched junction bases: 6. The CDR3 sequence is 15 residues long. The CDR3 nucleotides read TGTGCCAGTAGTCGGGCTAGCGGACCCTACAATGAGCAGTTCTTC. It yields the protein CASSRASGPYNEQFF.

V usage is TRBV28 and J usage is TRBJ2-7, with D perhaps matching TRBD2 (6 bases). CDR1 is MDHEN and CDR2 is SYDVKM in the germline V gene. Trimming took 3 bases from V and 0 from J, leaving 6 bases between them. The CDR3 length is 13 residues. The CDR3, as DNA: TGTGCCAGCAGTTTCGGGAGCTCCTACGAGCAGTACGTC. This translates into CASSFGSSYEQYV.

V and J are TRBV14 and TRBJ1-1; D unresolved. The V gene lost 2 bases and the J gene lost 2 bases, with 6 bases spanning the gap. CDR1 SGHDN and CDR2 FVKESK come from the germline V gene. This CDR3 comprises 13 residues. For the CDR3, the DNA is TGTGCCAGCAGCCAAATGGCTAACACTGAAGCTTTCTTT. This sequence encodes CASSQMANTEAFF.

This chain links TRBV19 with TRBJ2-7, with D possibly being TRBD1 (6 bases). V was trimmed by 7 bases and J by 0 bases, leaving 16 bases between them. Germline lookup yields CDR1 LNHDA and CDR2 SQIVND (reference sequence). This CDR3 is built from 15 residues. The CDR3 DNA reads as TGTGCCAGTAAGTTGGTTGGGGACATCTCCTACGAGCAGTACTTC. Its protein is CASKLVGDISYEQYF.

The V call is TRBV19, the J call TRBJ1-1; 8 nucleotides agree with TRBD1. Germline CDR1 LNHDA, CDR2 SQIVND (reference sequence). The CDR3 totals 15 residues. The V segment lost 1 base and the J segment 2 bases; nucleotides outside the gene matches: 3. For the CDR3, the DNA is TGTGCCAGTAGTATAGTAGGGACAGGTAACACTGAAGCTTTCTTT. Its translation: CASSIVGTGNTEAFF.